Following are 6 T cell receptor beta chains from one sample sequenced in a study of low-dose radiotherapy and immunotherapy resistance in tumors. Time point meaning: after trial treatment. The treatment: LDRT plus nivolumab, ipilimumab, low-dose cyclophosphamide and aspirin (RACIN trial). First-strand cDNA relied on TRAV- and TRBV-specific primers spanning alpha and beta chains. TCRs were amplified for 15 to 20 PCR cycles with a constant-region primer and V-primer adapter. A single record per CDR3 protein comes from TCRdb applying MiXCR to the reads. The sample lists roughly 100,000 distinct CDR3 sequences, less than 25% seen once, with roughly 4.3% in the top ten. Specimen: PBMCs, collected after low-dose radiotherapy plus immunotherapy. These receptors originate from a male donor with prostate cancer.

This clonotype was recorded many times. The CDR3 DNA follows: TGTGCCTGGAGTCAGGGGGCGGGCGATCAGCCCCAGCATTTT. It is translated as CAWSQGAGDQPQHF. The rearrangement joins TRBV30 to TRBJ1-5; 8 positions match TRBD1. The CDR3 is 14 residues long. Germline V gives CDR1 GTSNPN, CDR2 SVGIG (reference sequence). V lost 2 bases to trimming and J lost 5 bases; unmatched junction nucleotides: 5.

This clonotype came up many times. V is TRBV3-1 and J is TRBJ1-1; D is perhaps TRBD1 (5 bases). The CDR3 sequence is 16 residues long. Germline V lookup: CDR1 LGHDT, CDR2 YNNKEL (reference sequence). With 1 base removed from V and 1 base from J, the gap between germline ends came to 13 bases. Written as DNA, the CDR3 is TGTGCCAGCAGCCAAGGAGGGGCCCCGCGGAACACTGAAGCTTTCTTT. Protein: CASSQGGAPRNTEAFF.

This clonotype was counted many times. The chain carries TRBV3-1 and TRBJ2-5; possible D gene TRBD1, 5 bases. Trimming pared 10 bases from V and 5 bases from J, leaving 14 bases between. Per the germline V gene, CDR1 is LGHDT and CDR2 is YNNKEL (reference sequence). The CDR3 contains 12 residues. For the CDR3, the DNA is TGTGCCACGCACACAGGTGGGGAGACCCAGTACTTC. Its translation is CATHTGGETQYF.

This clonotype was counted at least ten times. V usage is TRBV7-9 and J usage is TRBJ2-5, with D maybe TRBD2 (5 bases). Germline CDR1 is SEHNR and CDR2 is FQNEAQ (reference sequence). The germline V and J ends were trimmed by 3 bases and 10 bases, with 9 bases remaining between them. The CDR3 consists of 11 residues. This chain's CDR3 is CASSLKRNQYF. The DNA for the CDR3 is TGTGCCAGCAGCTTGAAGCGGAACCAGTACTTC.

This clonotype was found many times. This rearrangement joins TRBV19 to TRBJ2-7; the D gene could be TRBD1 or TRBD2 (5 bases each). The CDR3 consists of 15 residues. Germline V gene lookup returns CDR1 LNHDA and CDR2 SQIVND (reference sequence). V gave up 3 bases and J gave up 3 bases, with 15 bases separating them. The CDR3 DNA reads TGTGCCAGTAGTATTTCACGGGACGCAGGCTACGAGCAGTACTTC. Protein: CASSISRDAGYEQYF.

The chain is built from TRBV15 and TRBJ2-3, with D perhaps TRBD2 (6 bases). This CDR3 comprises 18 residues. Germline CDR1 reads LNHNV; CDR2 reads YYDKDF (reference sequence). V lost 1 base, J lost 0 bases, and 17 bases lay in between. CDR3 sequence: CATSRGGTSYSSTDTQYF. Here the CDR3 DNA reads TGTGCCACCAGCAGAGGTGGCACTAGCTATTCTAGCACAGATACGCAGTATTTT.